These T cell receptor beta chains were read from a single sample in a study of blood T cell repertoires in COVID-19. TCRdb's table, derived via immunoSEQ multiplex PCR, lists solely in-frame clones and lacks some. The table shows 250,000 to 350,000 clones, with 89% occurring only once. Sequencing input: peripheral blood. These TCRs come from a woman aged 55-69 years with acute or convalescent COVID-19. Each CDR3 is given with its conserved first and last residue. Each record gives: D gene, clone size, J gene, V gene, CDR3 protein, CDR3 DNA. D genes are given only for firm matches. Clone size is shown for a subset of rows, as once, few, many or a class of expanded clone.

d_call: -; clone_size: -; j_call: TRBJ1-1; v_call: TRBV3-1/TRBV3-2; cdr3_aa: CASSQGFTEAFF; cdr3_nt: TGTGCCAGCAGTCAGGGGTTCACTGAAGCTTTCTTT
d_call: -; clone_size: once; j_call: TRBJ2-5; v_call: TRBV29-1; cdr3_aa: CSVDGRGWSQETQYF; cdr3_nt: TGCAGCGTGGACGGTAGGGGGTGGTCCCAAGAGACCCAGTACTTC
d_call: TRBD1; clone_size: -; j_call: TRBJ1-6; v_call: TRBV7-3; cdr3_aa: CASSLNPGTGGGPLHF; cdr3_nt: TGTGCCAGCAGCTTAAACCCCGGGACAGGGGGAGGGCCCCTCCACTTT
d_call: TRBD2; clone_size: -; j_call: TRBJ2-2; v_call: TRBV5-1; cdr3_aa: CASSLAELAGGPGTGELFF; cdr3_nt: TGCGCCAGCAGCTTGGCCGAACTAGCGGGAGGGCCCGGCACCGGGGAGCTGTTTTTT
d_call: -; clone_size: -; j_call: TRBJ2-3; v_call: TRBV10-3; cdr3_aa: CATSSDSDTQYF; cdr3_nt: TGTGCCACCAGTTCGGACTCAGATACGCAGTATTTT
d_call: TRBD1; clone_size: once; j_call: TRBJ1-2; v_call: TRBV10-3; cdr3_aa: CAISESDRAWDGYTF; cdr3_nt: TGTGCCATCAGTGAGTCCGACAGGGCGTGGGATGGCTACACCTTC
d_call: -; clone_size: once; j_call: TRBJ2-7; v_call: TRBV3-1/TRBV3-2; cdr3_aa: CATGTMSSYEQYF; cdr3_nt: TGTGCCACCGGGACAATGAGCTCCTACGAGCAGTACTTC
d_call: -; clone_size: -; j_call: TRBJ1-1; v_call: TRBV5-4; cdr3_aa: CASSQPGTEAFF; cdr3_nt: TGTGCCAGCAGCCAGCCGGGGACTGAAGCTTTCTTT
d_call: TRBD2; clone_size: -; j_call: TRBJ2-3; v_call: TRBV13; cdr3_aa: CASSSGGRTDTQYF; cdr3_nt: TGTGCCAGCAGCTCGGGGGGACGCACAGATACGCAGTATTTT
d_call: -; clone_size: -; j_call: TRBJ1-4; v_call: TRBV7-9; cdr3_aa: CASSYFDSPTNEKLFF; cdr3_nt: TGTGCCAGCAGTTATTTCGACAGCCCAACTAATGAAAAACTGTTTTTT
d_call: -; clone_size: once; j_call: TRBJ2-3; v_call: TRBV18; cdr3_aa: CASSPLQTGRPTTDTQYF; cdr3_nt: TGTGCCAGCTCACCTTTGCAGACCGGCAGGCCGACCACAGATACGCAGTATTTT
d_call: TRBD1; clone_size: -; j_call: TRBJ2-7; v_call: TRBV5-6; cdr3_aa: CASSPLQGYEQYF; cdr3_nt: TGTGCCAGCAGCCCGTTACAGGGGTACGAGCAGTACTTC
d_call: -; clone_size: once; j_call: TRBJ2-7; v_call: TRBV7-2; cdr3_aa: CASSGGEGGFYEQYF; cdr3_nt: TGTGCCAGCAGCGGAGGGGAGGGGGGCTTCTACGAGCAGTACTTC
d_call: -; clone_size: -; j_call: TRBJ2-7; v_call: TRBV6-5; cdr3_aa: CASRRQVSSSYEQYF; cdr3_nt: TGTGCCAGCAGGAGACAGGTCTCGAGCTCCTACGAGCAGTACTTC
d_call: TRBD1; clone_size: once; j_call: TRBJ2-3; v_call: TRBV13; cdr3_aa: CASSLGRGLEDTQYF; cdr3_nt: TGTGCCAGCAGCTTAGGCAGGGGGCTTGAAGATACGCAGTATTTT
d_call: -; clone_size: once; j_call: TRBJ2-7; v_call: TRBV3-1/TRBV3-2; cdr3_aa: CASSRPRGTLNEQYF; cdr3_nt: TGTGCCAGCAGCAGACCTAGAGGGACATTGAACGAGCAGTACTTC
d_call: -; clone_size: -; j_call: TRBJ1-1; v_call: TRBV24-1; cdr3_aa: CATSQGNTEAFF; cdr3_nt: TGTGCCACCAGTCAGGGTAACACTGAAGCTTTCTTT
d_call: -; clone_size: few; j_call: TRBJ1-1; v_call: TRBV5-4; cdr3_aa: CASSLVGTVGGEAFF; cdr3_nt: TGTGCCAGCAGCTTGGTTGGCACGGTGGGGGGTGAAGCTTTCTTT
d_call: TRBD1; clone_size: -; j_call: TRBJ1-1; v_call: TRBV9; cdr3_aa: CASSESTGTGEAFF; cdr3_nt: TGTGCCAGCAGCGAATCAACAGGGACAGGTGAAGCTTTCTTT
d_call: -; clone_size: -; j_call: TRBJ2-2; v_call: TRBV4-2; cdr3_aa: CASSQALGGHAGELFF; cdr3_nt: TGTGCCAGCAGCCAAGCCTTGGGGGGGCACGCCGGGGAGCTGTTTTTT
d_call: -; clone_size: -; j_call: TRBJ1-4; v_call: TRBV28; cdr3_aa: CASSPQDLTGEKLFF; cdr3_nt: TGTGCCAGCAGCCCGCAGGACCTAACGGGGGAAAAACTGTTTTTT
d_call: TRBD2; clone_size: -; j_call: TRBJ2-1; v_call: TRBV3-1/TRBV3-2; cdr3_aa: CASSQAGGLYNEQFF; cdr3_nt: TGTGCCAGCAGCCAAGCGGGGGGGTTATACAATGAGCAGTTCTTC
d_call: -; clone_size: -; j_call: TRBJ1-1; v_call: TRBV6-5; cdr3_aa: CASSKTAVVEAFF; cdr3_nt: TGTGCCAGCAGCAAAACCGCGGTGGTTGAAGCTTTCTTT
d_call: -; clone_size: -; j_call: TRBJ2-5; v_call: TRBV7-9; cdr3_aa: CASSQSRQSQETQYF; cdr3_nt: TGTGCCAGCAGCCAGTCAAGACAGAGCCAAGAGACCCAGTACTTC
d_call: -; clone_size: -; j_call: TRBJ2-1; v_call: TRBV5-1; cdr3_aa: CASSFREYNEQFF; cdr3_nt: TGCGCCAGCAGCTTTAGGGAGTACAATGAGCAGTTCTTC
d_call: -; clone_size: once; j_call: TRBJ1-2; v_call: TRBV5-1; cdr3_aa: CASSSGAGGNYGYTF; cdr3_nt: TGCGCCAGCAGCTCAGGCGCAGGAGGGAACTATGGCTACACCTTC
d_call: TRBD2; clone_size: few; j_call: TRBJ2-3; v_call: TRBV3-1/TRBV3-2; cdr3_aa: CASSQGRREHTDTQYF; cdr3_nt: TGTGCCAGCAGCCAAGGAAGGCGGGAGCACACAGATACGCAGTATTTT
d_call: -; clone_size: -; j_call: TRBJ2-1; v_call: TRBV19; cdr3_aa: CASSMYRAYEQFF; cdr3_nt: TGTGCCAGTAGTATGTACAGGGCCTATGAGCAGTTCTTC
d_call: -; clone_size: -; j_call: TRBJ1-5; v_call: TRBV19; cdr3_aa: CASSIRGGSNQPQHF; cdr3_nt: TGTGCCAGTAGTATCAGGGGAGGGAGCAATCAGCCCCAGCATTTT
d_call: TRBD1; clone_size: -; j_call: TRBJ1-4; v_call: TRBV7-2; cdr3_aa: CASSLGGAGGEKLFF; cdr3_nt: TGTGCCAGCAGCTTAGGCGGAGCAGGGGGAGAAAAACTGTTTTTT
d_call: -; clone_size: -; j_call: TRBJ1-1; v_call: TRBV7-9; cdr3_aa: CASRRMDYTEAFF; cdr3_nt: TGTGCCAGCAGGCGGATGGACTACACTGAAGCTTTCTTT
d_call: TRBD1; clone_size: -; j_call: TRBJ1-1; v_call: TRBV14; cdr3_aa: CASSHRGITEAFF; cdr3_nt: TGTGCCAGCAGCCACAGGGGGATCACTGAAGCTTTCTTT
d_call: TRBD1; clone_size: -; j_call: TRBJ1-2; v_call: TRBV28; cdr3_aa: CASRTGSRSGYTF; cdr3_nt: TGTGCCAGCAGGACAGGGAGTCGGTCTGGCTACACCTTC
d_call: TRBD2; clone_size: once; j_call: TRBJ2-1; v_call: TRBV7-2; cdr3_aa: CASSLGTSGNEQFF; cdr3_nt: TGTGCCAGCAGCTTAGGGACTAGCGGCAATGAGCAGTTCTTC
d_call: TRBD2; clone_size: -; j_call: TRBJ2-5; v_call: TRBV27; cdr3_aa: CASSQRTSGRSQETQYF; cdr3_nt: TGTGCCAGCAGTCAGCGGACTAGCGGGCGGAGTCAAGAGACCCAGTACTTC
d_call: TRBD1; clone_size: -; j_call: TRBJ1-5; v_call: TRBV7-2; cdr3_aa: CASSSGGKQGAVNQPQHF; cdr3_nt: TGTGCCAGCAGCTCCGGAGGGAAACAGGGGGCCGTCAATCAGCCCCAGCATTTT
d_call: TRBD2; clone_size: -; j_call: TRBJ2-1; v_call: TRBV5-1; cdr3_aa: CASSLASGRDEQFF; cdr3_nt: TGCGCCAGCAGCTTGGCTAGCGGGAGAGATGAGCAGTTCTTC
d_call: -; clone_size: -; j_call: TRBJ1-2; v_call: TRBV2; cdr3_aa: CASSGEEGGYGYTF; cdr3_nt: TGTGCCAGCAGTGGAGAGGAGGGAGGCTATGGCTACACCTTC
d_call: -; clone_size: -; j_call: TRBJ1-4; v_call: TRBV7-2; cdr3_aa: CASSLASRSNEKLFF; cdr3_nt: TGTGCCAGCAGCTTAGCGTCGCGGTCTAATGAAAAACTGTTTTTT
d_call: TRBD2; clone_size: -; j_call: TRBJ2-1; v_call: TRBV28; cdr3_aa: CASSFGGGGSSYNEQFF; cdr3_nt: TGTGCCAGCAGTTTCGGGGGGGGCGGCAGCTCCTACAATGAGCAGTTCTTC
d_call: -; clone_size: -; j_call: TRBJ1-6; v_call: TRBV28; cdr3_aa: CASSLGQEKIPRYF; cdr3_nt: TGTGCCAGCAGTTTGGGGCAGGAAAAGATACCCCGATACTTT
d_call: -; clone_size: -; j_call: TRBJ1-5; v_call: TRBV28; cdr3_aa: CASSLGAGQHQPQHF; cdr3_nt: TGTGCCAGCAGTTTGGGGGCTGGACAGCATCAGCCCCAGCATTTT
d_call: -; clone_size: -; j_call: TRBJ1-4; v_call: TRBV7-9; cdr3_aa: CASMGTSEKLFF; cdr3_nt: TGTGCTAGCATGGGGACATCAGAAAAACTGTTTTTT
d_call: -; clone_size: -; j_call: TRBJ2-7; v_call: TRBV4-2; cdr3_aa: CASSQEPGDYEQYF; cdr3_nt: TGTGCCAGCAGCCAAGAACCGGGGGACTACGAGCAGTACTTC
d_call: TRBD1; clone_size: -; j_call: TRBJ1-4; v_call: TRBV28; cdr3_aa: CASSLPGQGATNEKLFF; cdr3_nt: TGTGCCAGCAGTCTTCCGGGACAGGGGGCGACTAATGAAAAACTGTTTTTT
d_call: TRBD1; clone_size: -; j_call: TRBJ1-6; v_call: TRBV28; cdr3_aa: CASSFPDRANSPLHF; cdr3_nt: TGTGCCAGCAGTTTCCCGGACAGGGCGAATTCACCCCTCCACTTT
d_call: -; clone_size: -; j_call: TRBJ2-7; v_call: TRBV6-6; cdr3_aa: CASSYSVGGSYEQYF; cdr3_nt: TGTGCCAGCAGTTACTCTGTCGGGGGCTCCTACGAGCAGTACTTC
d_call: -; clone_size: -; j_call: TRBJ1-5; v_call: TRBV18; cdr3_aa: CASSPTSDSNQPQHF; cdr3_nt: TGTGCCAGCTCACCAACTTCTGATAGCAATCAGCCCCAGCATTTT
d_call: -; clone_size: -; j_call: TRBJ2-2; v_call: TRBV5-6; cdr3_aa: CASSFPANTGELFF; cdr3_nt: TGTGCCAGCAGCTTCCCAGCGAACACCGGGGAGCTGTTTTTT
d_call: TRBD1; clone_size: -; j_call: TRBJ2-2; v_call: TRBV2; cdr3_aa: CASSDRQGRTGELFF; cdr3_nt: TGTGCCAGCAGTGATCGACAGGGTAGAACCGGGGAGCTGTTTTTT
d_call: TRBD1; clone_size: -; j_call: TRBJ1-3; v_call: TRBV7-9; cdr3_aa: CASSLKGAKSGNTIYF; cdr3_nt: TGTGCCAGCAGCTTGAAGGGGGCGAAGTCTGGAAACACCATATATTTT
d_call: TRBD2; clone_size: -; j_call: TRBJ2-1; v_call: TRBV5-6; cdr3_aa: CASSLTGGINEQFF; cdr3_nt: TGTGCCAGCAGCTTGACGGGGGGGATCAATGAGCAGTTCTTC